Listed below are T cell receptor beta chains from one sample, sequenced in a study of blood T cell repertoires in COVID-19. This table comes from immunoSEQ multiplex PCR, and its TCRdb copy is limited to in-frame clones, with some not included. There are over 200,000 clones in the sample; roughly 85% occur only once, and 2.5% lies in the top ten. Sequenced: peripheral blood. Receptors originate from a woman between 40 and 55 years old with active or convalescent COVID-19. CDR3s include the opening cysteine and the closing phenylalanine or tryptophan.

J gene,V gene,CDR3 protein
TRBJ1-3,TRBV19,CASSIDRTGRGNTIYF
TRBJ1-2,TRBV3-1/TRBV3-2,CASKLNTGTGGGYTF
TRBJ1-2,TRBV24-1,CATSDSRTGLFGYTF
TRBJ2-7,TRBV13,CASSLVFRGDTFYF
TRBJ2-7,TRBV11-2,CASSLDLPSYEQYF
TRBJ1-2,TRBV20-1,CSAKGQGRYTF
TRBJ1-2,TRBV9,CASSVGTGYGYTF
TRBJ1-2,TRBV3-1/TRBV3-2,CASTHRGRGHGYTF
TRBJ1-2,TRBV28,CASSSRGGRGYTF
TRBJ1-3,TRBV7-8,CASSPTSESSGNTIYF
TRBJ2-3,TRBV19,CASSRGAGVTDTQYF
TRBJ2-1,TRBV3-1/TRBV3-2,CASSQGANNEQFF
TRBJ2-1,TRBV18,CASSRTSGYYNEQFF
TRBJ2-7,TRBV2,CASRGQGYEQYF
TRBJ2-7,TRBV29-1,CSVMDTLGEQYF
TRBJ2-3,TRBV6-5,CASSVSGRGPDTQYF
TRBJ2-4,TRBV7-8,CASSLPSAGGAAKNIQYF
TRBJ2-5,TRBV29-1,CSAGDRGRRETQYF
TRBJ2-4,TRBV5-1,CASSLRQGAAENIQYF
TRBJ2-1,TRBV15,CATSRGGRSYNEQFF
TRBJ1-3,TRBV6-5,CASRAGRLSGNTIYF
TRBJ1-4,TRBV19,CASSLTWTGFEKLFF
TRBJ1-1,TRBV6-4,CASSPRTGGTEAFF
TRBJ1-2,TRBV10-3,CATRQNYGYTF
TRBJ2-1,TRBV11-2,CASSEPQASIAYNEQFF
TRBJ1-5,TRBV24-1,CATSKTGSPQHF
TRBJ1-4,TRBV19,CASNPDRGNEKLFF
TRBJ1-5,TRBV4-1,CASSQGGGGRNQPQHF
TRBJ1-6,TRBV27,CASSFQNSPLHF
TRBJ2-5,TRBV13,CASTSSATQETQYF
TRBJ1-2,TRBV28,CASSLPSFRGHGYTF
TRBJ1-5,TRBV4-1,CASSHTRGKQHF
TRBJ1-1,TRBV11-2,CASSLTGLNTEAFF
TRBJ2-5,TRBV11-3,CASSRRTSGGGETQYF
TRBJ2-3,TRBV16,CASSQPGLAGGRDTQYF
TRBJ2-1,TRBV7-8,CASSLNAIGTSSYNEQFF
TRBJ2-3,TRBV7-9,CASSATDTQYF
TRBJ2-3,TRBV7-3,CASSLQGVSTDTQYF
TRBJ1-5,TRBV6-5,CASSRDFGGNQPQHF
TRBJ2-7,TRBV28,CASSSGWLAGVDGEQYF
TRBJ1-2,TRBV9,CASSVGAGDGGYTF
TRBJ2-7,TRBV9,CASSVAPGQVGEQYF
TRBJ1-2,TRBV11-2,CASSEQGYGYTF
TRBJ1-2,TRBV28,CASSLGDRDYGYTF
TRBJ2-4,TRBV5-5,CASSLEGVAKNIQYF
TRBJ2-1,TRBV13,CASSLEGYNEQFF
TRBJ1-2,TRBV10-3,CAISEGRGRYGYTF
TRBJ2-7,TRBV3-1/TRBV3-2,CASSQDQDFHYEQYF
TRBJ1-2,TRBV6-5,CASRRTGYVYGYTF
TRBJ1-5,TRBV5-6,CASSPGQGNQPQHF
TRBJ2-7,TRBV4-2,CASSQDNVGGIREQYF
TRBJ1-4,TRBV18,CASSRPGQWGEKLFF
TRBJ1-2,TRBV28,CASSSGQGWGYGYTF